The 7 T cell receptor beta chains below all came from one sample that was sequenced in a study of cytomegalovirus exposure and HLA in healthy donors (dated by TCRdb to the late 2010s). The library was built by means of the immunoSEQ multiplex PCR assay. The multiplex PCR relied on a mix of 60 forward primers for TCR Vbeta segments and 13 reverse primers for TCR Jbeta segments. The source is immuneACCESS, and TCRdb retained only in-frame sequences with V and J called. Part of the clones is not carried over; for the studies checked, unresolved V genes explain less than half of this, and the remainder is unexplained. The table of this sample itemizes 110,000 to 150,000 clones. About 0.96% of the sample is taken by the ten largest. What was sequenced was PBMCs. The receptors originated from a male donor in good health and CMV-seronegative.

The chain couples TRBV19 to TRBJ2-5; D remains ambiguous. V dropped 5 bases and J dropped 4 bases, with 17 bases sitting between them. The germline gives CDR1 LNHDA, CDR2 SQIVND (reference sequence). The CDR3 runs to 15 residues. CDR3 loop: CASSVPGPAGETQYF. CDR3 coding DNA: TGTGCCAGTAGTGTGCCGGGTCCAGCTGGAGAGACCCAGTACTTC.

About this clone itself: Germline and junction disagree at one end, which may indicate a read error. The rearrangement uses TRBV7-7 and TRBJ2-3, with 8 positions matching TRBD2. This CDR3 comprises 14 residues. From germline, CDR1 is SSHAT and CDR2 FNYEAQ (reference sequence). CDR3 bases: TGTGCTAGCAGCTTCGGGGGGGACACAGATACGCAGTATTTT. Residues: CASSFGGDTDTQYF.

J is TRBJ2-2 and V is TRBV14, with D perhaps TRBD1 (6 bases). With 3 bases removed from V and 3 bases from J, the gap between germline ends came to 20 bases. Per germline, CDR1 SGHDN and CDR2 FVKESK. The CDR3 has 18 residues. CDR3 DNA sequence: TGTGCCAGCAGCCATCCCTTGGGGGCAAAAAAGGACACCGGGGAGCTGTTTTTT. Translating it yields CASSHPLGAKKDTGELFF.

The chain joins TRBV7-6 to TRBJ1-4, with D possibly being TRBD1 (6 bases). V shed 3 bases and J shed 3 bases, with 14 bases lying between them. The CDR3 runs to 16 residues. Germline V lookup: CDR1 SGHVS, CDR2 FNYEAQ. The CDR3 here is CASSLGPGAPNEKLFF. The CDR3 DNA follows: TGTGCCAGCAGCTTGGGACCAGGGGCCCCTAATGAAAAACTGTTTTTT.

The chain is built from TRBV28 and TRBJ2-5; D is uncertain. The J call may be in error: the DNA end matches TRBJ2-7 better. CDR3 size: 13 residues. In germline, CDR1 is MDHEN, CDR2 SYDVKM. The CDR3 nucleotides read TGTGCCATTCGCAGGCTCTTCCCCTACGAGCAGTACTTC. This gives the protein CAIRRLFPYEQYF.

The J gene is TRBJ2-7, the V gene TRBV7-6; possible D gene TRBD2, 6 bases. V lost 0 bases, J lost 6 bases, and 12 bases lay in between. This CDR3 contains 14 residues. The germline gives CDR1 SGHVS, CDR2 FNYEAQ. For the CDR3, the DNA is TGTGCCAGCAGCTTAGCTGGGGGGTCCGGCGAGCAGTACTTC. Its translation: CASSLAGGSGEQYF.

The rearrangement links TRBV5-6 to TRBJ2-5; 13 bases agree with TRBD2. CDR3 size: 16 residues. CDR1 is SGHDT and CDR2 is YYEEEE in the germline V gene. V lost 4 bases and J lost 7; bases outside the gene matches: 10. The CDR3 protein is CASSATGTSGTGTQYF. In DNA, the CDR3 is TGTGCCAGCAGCGCAACCGGGACTAGCGGGACCGGGACCCAGTACTTC.